The source of this T cell receptor (beta chain) is a study of shared clonotypes between healthy human individuals. Study-wide background: The cohort had two women and a few men, ages 18 to 49. Overall study results and limits: Compared with clonotypes that all four donors shared, non-shared clonotypes had lower generation probabilities.

This table comes from immunoSEQ multiplex PCR, and its TCRdb copy is limited to in-frame clones, with some not included. In the table there are about 380,000 clones, about 96% of which are singletons. This CDR3 contains 13 residues. Germline CDR1 reads LNHDA; CDR2 reads SQIVND (reference sequence). The junction had 6 bases not matched to a gene; V was cut back by 3 bases and J by 8 bases. Remarks on this clone: The antigen remains undetermined.

Donors, without exception, were Caucasian adults residing in Nashville, Tennessee. Sequencing was performed on memory CD8+ T cells sorted from blood. Subset given: CD45RO+ cells pooled with CCR7-negative TemRA cells. The chain is built from TRBV19 and TRBJ1-2; 7 bases are shared with TRBD1. This sequence originates from a man aged 30 to 39 in good health. This CDR3 is CASSMEQGWGYTF. The CDR3 DNA reads TGTGCCAGTAGTATGGAACAGGGGTGGGGCTACACCTTC.